This paragraph reports one T cell receptor (beta chain). Antigen specificity is unknown. Per germline, CDR1 DFQATT and CDR2 SNEGSKA (reference sequence). CDR3 size: 11 residues. V was cut by 6 bases and J by 2 bases, with 6 bases left in between. The data originate from a study of vaccination and CD4 T cells after COVID-19. As for the study in general: At a median around 65 days (range 14 to 241) after dose two, post-vaccine samples were obtained. Each control culture was treated with a CEFX pool, an HIV-1 Nef pool, or no peptide. Overall study results and limits: Among convalescent patients, a median around 86% of reactive clones emerged only after vaccination.

Sequencing of DNA taken from cultured CD4+ T cells relied on the Oncomine TCR Beta short-read assay. In this case, cultured CD4+ T cells provided the extracted genomic DNA. Using its own MiXCR run on the PCR reads, TCRdb lists one record per CDR3 protein. The sample comprises approximately 19,000 distinct CDR3 sequences, about 61% of which are singletons, and 10% rests with the top ten. Treatment specified: roughly 11-day PBMC culture with coronavirus spike peptide pools or control peptides (ViraFEST assay). The sequenced sample consisted of CD4+ T cells from blood, cultured in vitro. This clonotype was obtained from a human donor who had recovered from COVID-19. V is TRBV20-1 and J is TRBJ2-3, with D unresolved. The CDR3 DNA reads TGCAGTGCCAAGTACACAGATACGCAGTATTTT. This gives the protein CSAKYTDTQYF.